This passage covers 29 T cell receptor beta chains from one sample sequenced in a study of breast tumors, draining lymph nodes, adjacent tissues. TCRdb independently ran MiXCR on the multiplex PCR reads; one entry per CDR3 protein. The table includes approximately 180,000 distinct CDR3 sequences, 33% detected once. Axillary draining lymph nodes of breast cancer patients supplied the node samples. Sequenced input: axillary lymph node tissue. The receptor set was obtained from a female donor with breast cancer. Some clones in this sample may be carry-over from other donors' samples.

This rearrangement joins TRBV7-6 to TRBJ2-2; 10 bases align to TRBD1. The CDR3 totals 17 residues. With 5 bases clipped from V and 3 bases from J, the junction kept 9 bases outside the gene matches. Germline V gives CDR1 SGHVS, CDR2 FNYEAQ. DNA for the CDR3: TGTGCCAGCAGCCCTTCGGCGGGACAGGGGTACACCGGGGAGCTGTTTTTT. It specifies CASSPSAGQGYTGELFF.

This clonotype appeared many times. CDR3 loop: CASSLAPETQYF. The CDR3 nucleotides read TGTGCCAGCAGCTTAGCGCCGGAGACCCAGTACTTC. This chain uses TRBV7-9 with TRBJ2-5; D not resolved. CDR1 is SEHNR and CDR2 is FQNEAQ in the germline V gene (reference sequence). The ends were cut back, 0 bases at V and 5 bases at J, with 4 bases in the middle. The CDR3 extends over 12 amino acids.

This clonotype was recorded at least ten times. This chain connects TRBV4-2 to TRBJ2-5, with D perhaps TRBD1 (6 bases). The CDR3 covers 17 residues. Trimming stripped 0 bases from V and 4 bases from J, with 18 bases between. CDR1 and CDR2 from the germline V gene are LGHNA and YNFKEQ. CDR3 DNA: TGTGCCAGCAGCCAAGAGGGGGCCAAGGGGAGAGGAGAGACCCAGTACTTC. This translates into CASSQEGAKGRGETQYF.

This sequence joins TRBV9 and TRBJ2-5; TRBD2 matches at 11 bases. Germline V gene lookup returns CDR1 SGDLS and CDR2 YYNGEE. This CDR3 contains 16 residues. J gave up 2 bases and V 5 bases, and 8 bases lay outside the gene matches. The CDR3 sequence is CASSSGGDTRQETQYF. CDR3 nucleotides: TGTGCCAGCAGTAGCGGGGGGGACACCCGACAAGAGACCCAGTACTTC. The variable domain in full, completed from reference TRBV9 and TRBJ2-5, reads DSGVTQTPKHLITATGQRVTLRCSPRSGDLSVYWYQQSLDQGLQFLIQYYNGEERAKGNILERFSAQQFPDLHSELNLSSLELGDSALYFCASSSGGDTRQETQYFGPGTRLLVL.

This clonotype was detected only a few times. A read error may explain this, as a much larger clone is one base away. The V and J genes are TRBV20-1 and TRBJ2-7; TRBD2 is a possible D gene (5 bases). This CDR3 spans 17 amino acids. The V end lost 7 bases, the J end lost 4 bases, and 29 bases lay between the germline ends. From germline, CDR1 is DFQATT and CDR2 SNEGSKA (reference sequence). CDR3 sequence (DNA): TGCAGTGGTAGGCCGCTACCAAAAGCGGCAAAGGTTTACGAGCAGTACTTC. The encoded protein is CSGRPLPKAAKVYEQYF.

As for this clonotype: This may be a read error: a much more frequent sequence differs by one nucleotide. This chain joins TRBV6-2 or TRBV6-3 and TRBJ1-2; D gene ambiguous. The CDR3 sequence is 11 residues long. Germline loops: CDR1 MNHEY, CDR2 SVGEGT. Trimming stripped 5 bases from V and 3 bases from J, with 4 bases between. The CDR3 loop is CASSHHYGYTF. Here the CDR3 DNA reads TGTGCCAGCAGTCACCACTATGGCTACACCTTC.

A remark on this clonotype: Likely a read error: the CDR3 ends without its conserved phenylalanine or tryptophan. This chain joins TRBV12-3 or TRBV12-4 and TRBJ2-3; D gene ambiguous. This CDR3 comprises 13 residues. Trimming took off 5 bases at V and 6 bases at J, with 12 bases between the two ends. Here the CDR3 reads CASSLDGVDTQYL. The CDR3 nucleotides read TGTGCCAGCAGTCTGGATGGGGTGGATACGCAGTATCTC.

This clonotype was observed many times. This chain uses TRBV10-3 with TRBJ1-3, with TRBD1 matching 9 bases. With V trimmed by 6 bases and J by 2 bases, 2 bases remained unmatched. The CDR3 is 14 amino acids. Germline values: CDR1 ENHRY, CDR2 SYGVKD. The CDR3 here is CAISRQGAGNTIYF. CDR3 coding DNA: TGTGCCATCAGCAGACAGGGGGCTGGAAACACCATATATTTT.

This clonotype has at least ten counts. This may be a read error, as it is one base from a much larger clone. This chain links TRBV20-1 with TRBJ2-5, with a weak D call TRBD1 (6 bases). Per germline, CDR1 DFQATT and CDR2 SNEGSKA (reference sequence). CDR3 length: 16 amino acids. V lost 0 bases, J lost 5 bases, and 19 bases lay in between. DNA for the CDR3: TGCAGTGCTAGAGATCCTGCACAGGGTACTGGTGAGACCCAGTACTTC. As protein: CSARDPAQGTGETQYF.

This clonotype has a single count. The rearrangement joins TRBV9 to TRBJ1-3; D is unclear. Trimming pared 3 bases from V and 0 bases from J, leaving 10 bases between. Germline CDR1 and CDR2: SGDLS and YYNGEE. The CDR3 totals 15 residues. This CDR3 is CASSGLPSSGNTIYF. CDR3 nucleotide sequence: TGTGCCAGCAGCGGACTCCCGAGCTCTGGAAACACCATATATTTT.

Comments on this clonotype: One end of the junction is discordant with germline, which a read error may explain. V usage is TRBV12-3 or TRBV12-4 and J usage is TRBJ1-1; D is undetermined. CDR3 length: 13 amino acids. DNA for the CDR3: TGTGCCAGCAGTTTACCAGGCAACACTGAAGCTATCTTT. Protein: CASSLPGNTEAIF.

In its sample, this clonotype was seen many times. The chain joins TRBV4-3 to TRBJ2-3, with 9 bases identical to TRBD2. Germline V gives CDR1 LGHNA, CDR2 YSLEER. V was pared by 4 bases and J by 4 bases, with 3 bases of the junction left unmatched. The CDR3 is 14 residues long. CDR3 coding DNA: TGCGCCAGCAGCCTCAGGACTAGCGCAGATACGCAGTATTTT. It codes for CASSLRTSADTQYF.

On this clonotype: One end of the junction does not line up with germline, which may come from a read error. The V and J genes are TRBV15 and TRBJ2-2, with D possibly TRBD1 on 7 matching bases. In germline, CDR1 is LNHNV, CDR2 YYDKDF (reference sequence). The CDR3 contains 17 residues. The CDR3 sequence is CATSRDRGELNTWEPFF. The CDR3 DNA sequence: TGTGCCACCAGCAGAGACAGGGGGGAACTCAACACCTGGGAGCCGTTTTTT. Full variable domain (outside the CDR3, taken from reference TRBV15 and TRBJ2-2): DAMVIQNPRYQVTQFGKPVTLSCSQTLNHNVMYWYQQKSSQAPKLLFHYYDKDFNNEADTPDNFQSRRPNTSFCFLDIRSPGLGDTAMYLCATSRDRGELNTWEPFFGEGSRLTVL.

This clonotype was seen ten or more times. The gene calls are TRBV4-3 and TRBJ2-3; TRBD2 aligns across 10 bases. CDR3 size: 16 residues. V shed 2 bases, J shed 2 bases, and the junction held 4 bases outside the gene matches. Germline lookup yields CDR1 LGHNA and CDR2 YSLEER. For the CDR3, the DNA is TGCGCCAGCAGCCAACTAGCGGGGGCGCCCACAGATACGCAGTATTTT. This translates into CASSQLAGAPTDTQYF.

Turning to this clonotype: Given the absence of the conserved phenylalanine or tryptophan at the CDR3 end, a read error is likely. Because the CDR3's place on the DNA is in doubt, the DNA is left out and the CDR3 is given as listed by TCRdb. This sequence joins TRBV5-1 and TRBJ2-6; the table's D call TRBD1 went unverified against the DNA. A total of 11 residues make up the CDR3, ends included. Germline loops: CDR1 SGHRS, CDR2 YFSETQ. CDR3 sequence reads: CASSSLRDRGP.

A single count supports this clonotype. V is TRBV12-3 or TRBV12-4 and J is TRBJ1-4; tentatively, D is TRBD1 (6 bases). Between the trimmed V and J ends, which lost 4 bases and 7 bases, there was a span of 19 bases. This CDR3 has 16 amino acids. CDR3: CASSWYWEQGGEKLFF. DNA of the CDR3: TGTGCCAGCAGTTGGTACTGGGAACAGGGTGGTGAAAAACTGTTTTTT.

This clonotype has ten or more counts. V and J are TRBV4-3 and TRBJ1-5; TRBD1 might be the D (6 bases). With 3 bases removed from V and 4 bases from J, the gap between germline ends came to 10 bases. The germline V gene has CDR1 LGHNA and CDR2 YSLEER. The CDR3 is 14 residues long. CDR3 sequence reads: CASSQDSENQPQHF. The CDR3 DNA sequence: TGCGCCAGCAGCCAGGACAGTGAGAATCAGCCCCAGCATTTT.

The chain is built from TRBV6-5 and TRBJ1-5; TRBD1 is a possible D gene (6 bases). The CDR3 loop spans 15 amino acids. Per the germline V gene, CDR1 is MNHEY and CDR2 is SVGAGI. V lost 8 bases to trimming and J lost 4 bases, with 18 bases between them. As DNA, the CDR3 is TGTGCCAGCCTTAAGAGGGGGTCGGGAAATCAGCCCCAGCATTTT. The encoded protein is CASLKRGSGNQPQHF.

The chain uses TRBV20-1 and TRBJ2-7; 15 bases are a match to TRBD2. The CDR3 totals 18 residues. Trimming cost V 0 bases and J 2 bases; bases outside gene matches: 8. Germline V lookup: CDR1 DFQATT, CDR2 SNEGSKA (reference sequence). CDR3 protein: CSAREGLAGGILTYEQYF. The CDR3 bases are TGCAGTGCTAGAGAGGGACTAGCGGGGGGAATACTTACCTACGAGCAGTACTTC.

The table lists this clonotype with a count of one. The chain is built from TRBV9 and TRBJ1-2, with 9 bases fitting TRBD1. The junction had 12 bases not matched to a gene; V was cut back by 5 bases and J by 4 bases. Germline CDR1 reads SGDLS; CDR2 reads YYNGEE. The CDR3 is 16 residues long. CDR3 amino acids: CASRAGTGTQRYGYTF. The CDR3 DNA follows: TGTGCCAGCAGAGCAGGGACAGGGACTCAGCGCTATGGCTACACCTTC.

This clonotype was detected many times. The rearrangement links TRBV20-1 to TRBJ2-7; 7 bases match TRBD1. Germline CDR1 is DFQATT and CDR2 is SNEGSKA (reference sequence). J gave up 3 bases and V 0 bases, and 5 bases lay outside the gene matches. This CDR3 region has 14 residues. This CDR3 is CSARDRDRDYEQYF. The DNA of the CDR3 is TGCAGTGCTAGAGACCGGGACAGAGACTACGAGCAGTACTTC.

Concerning this clonotype: Compared with germline, one end of the junction differs, possibly owing to a read error. The chain combines TRBV11-2 with TRBJ2-1; D remains ambiguous. The CDR3 runs 12 residues. CDR1 and CDR2 from the germline V gene are SGHAT and FQNNGV. CDR3 DNA sequence: TGTGCCAGCAGATCCTCCTACAATGAGCAGTCCTTC. This gives the protein CASRSSYNEQSF.

This clonotype was picked up a small number of times. The chain carries TRBV20-1 and TRBJ2-7; 7 bases fit TRBD2. The CDR3 has 14 amino acids. J was trimmed by 1 base and V by 3 bases; bases with no gene match: 6. Germline-derived CDR1 and CDR2 are DFQATT and SNEGSKA (reference sequence). DNA for the CDR3: TGCAGTGCTAGGTCTTATAGCGGGTCCTACGAGCAGTACTTC. It encodes CSARSYSGSYEQYF.

This clonotype was detected many times. The chain uses TRBV9 and TRBJ2-5, with 8 positions matching TRBD1. The V segment lost 4 bases and the J segment 4 bases; nucleotides outside the gene matches: 9. The CDR3 is 15 amino acids. Germline CDR1 SGDLS, CDR2 YYNGEE. CDR3 in amino acids: CASSYTYDRGETQYF. CDR3 nucleotide sequence: TGTGCCAGCAGCTACACCTACGACAGGGGAGAGACCCAGTACTTC.

The rearrangement joins TRBV6-6 to TRBJ1-2; a weak D match, TRBD1 (5 bases). CDR3 size: 14 residues. From germline, CDR1 is MNHNY and CDR2 SVGAGI (reference sequence). V lost 2 bases and J lost 8, with 15 bases in between. The CDR3 sequence: CASSYGGAPRGYTF. CDR3 nucleotides: TGTGCCAGCAGTTACGGTGGGGCCCCTCGAGGCTACACCTTC.

The gene calls are TRBV19 and TRBJ1-5, with a possible D match to TRBD1 (5 bases). The CDR3 loop spans 13 amino acids. CDR1 is LNHDA, CDR2 SQIVND, per germline (reference sequence). Between the trimmed V and J ends, which lost 7 bases and 11 bases, there was a span of 18 bases. DNA for the CDR3: TGTGCCAGTATGGGGGGAGTCCAAGAGACCCAGCATTTT. Encoded protein: CASMGGVQETQHF.

The gene calls are TRBV9 and TRBJ2-2; 11 bases line up with TRBD1. The CDR3 sequence is 16 residues long. With 3 bases clipped from V and 4 bases from J, the junction kept 5 bases outside the gene matches. Germline V lookup: CDR1 SGDLS, CDR2 YYNGEE. Here the CDR3 reads CASSETGTGGTGELFF. The DNA of the CDR3 is TGTGCCAGCAGCGAGACCGGGACAGGGGGCACCGGGGAGCTGTTTTTT.

Remarks on this clonotype: With a much larger clone just one base away, this may be a read error. This chain connects TRBV19 to TRBJ2-7, with TRBD2 identical over 13 bases. CDR3 length: 15 amino acids. CDR1 LNHDA and CDR2 SQIVND come from the germline V gene (reference sequence). CDR3 bases: TGTGCCAGTAGTTTCGGACTAGCGGGAGCATACGAGCGGTACTTC. It specifies CASSFGLAGAYERYF.

The V gene is TRBV5-6, the J gene TRBJ2-3, with D maybe TRBD2 (5 bases). CDR1 is SGHDT, CDR2 YYEEEE, per germline. Deletions cut 7 bases from V and 5 bases from J, with 17 bases between. The CDR3 has 14 amino acids. CDR3 nucleotide sequence: TGTGCCAGCGGCTCCGGACTGGCCCGAGATACGCAGTATTTT. Translating it yields CASGSGLARDTQYF.